This T cell receptor (beta chain) emerged from a study of early stage breast cancer tumors. On the study more broadly: Invasive lobular carcinomas made up about 30% of the 12 ER+/PR+/HER2- tumors. Samples were sequenced at approximately 9.5-fold average coverage. General study points: In most of the 16 patients, blood comparison separated tumor from normal breast.

Some clones are missing from TCRdb's copy, which holds only in-frame ones; the method was immunoSEQ multiplex PCR. The sample includes 25,000 to 35,000 clones, 80% of them seen just once. Points on this clone: As yet, its antigen is unknown.

CDR3 length: 11 residues. Trimming removed 3 bases from V and 9 bases from J, with 6 bases in between. From germline, CDR1 is MNHEY and CDR2 SMNVEV (reference sequence). The clonotype was recovered from a person in their 60s with breast cancer. The sequenced sample consisted of blood. V is TRBV27 and J is TRBJ2-1; D gene ambiguous. The CDR3 bases are TGTGCCAGCAGTTTTTACGGTGAGCAGTTCTTC. Protein product: CASSFYGEQFF.